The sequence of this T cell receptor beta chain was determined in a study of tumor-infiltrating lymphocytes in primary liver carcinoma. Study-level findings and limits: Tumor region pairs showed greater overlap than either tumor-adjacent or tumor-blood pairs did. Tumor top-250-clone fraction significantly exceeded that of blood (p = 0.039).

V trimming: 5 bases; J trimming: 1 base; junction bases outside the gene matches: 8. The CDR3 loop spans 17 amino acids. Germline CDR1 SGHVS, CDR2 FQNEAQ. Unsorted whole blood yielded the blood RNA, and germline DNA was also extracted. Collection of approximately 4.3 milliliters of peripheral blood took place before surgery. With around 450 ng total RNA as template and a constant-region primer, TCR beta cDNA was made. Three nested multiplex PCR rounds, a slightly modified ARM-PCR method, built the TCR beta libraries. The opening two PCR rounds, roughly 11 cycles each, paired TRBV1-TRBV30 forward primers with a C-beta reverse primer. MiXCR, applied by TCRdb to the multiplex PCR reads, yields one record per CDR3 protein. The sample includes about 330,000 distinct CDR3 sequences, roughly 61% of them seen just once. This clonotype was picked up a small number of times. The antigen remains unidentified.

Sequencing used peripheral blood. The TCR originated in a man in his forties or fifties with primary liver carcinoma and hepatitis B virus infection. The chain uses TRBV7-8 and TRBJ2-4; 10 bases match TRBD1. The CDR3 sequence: CASSPETGQGAKNIQYF. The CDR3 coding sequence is TGTGCCAGCAGCCCTGAAACGGGACAGGGGGCCAAAAACATTCAGTACTTC.